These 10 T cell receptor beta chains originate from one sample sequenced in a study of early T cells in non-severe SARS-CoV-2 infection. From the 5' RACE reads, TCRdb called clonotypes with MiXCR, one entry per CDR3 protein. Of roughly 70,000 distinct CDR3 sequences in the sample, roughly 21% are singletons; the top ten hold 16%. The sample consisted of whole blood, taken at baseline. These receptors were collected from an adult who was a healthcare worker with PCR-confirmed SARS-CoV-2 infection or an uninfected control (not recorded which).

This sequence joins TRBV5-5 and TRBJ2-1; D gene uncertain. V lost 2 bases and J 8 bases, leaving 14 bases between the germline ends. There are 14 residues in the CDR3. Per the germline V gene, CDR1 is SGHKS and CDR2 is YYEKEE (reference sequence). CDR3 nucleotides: TGTGCCAGCAGCTTTAGCAGGCGTGGCGATGAGCAGTTCTTC. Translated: CASSFSRRGDEQFF.

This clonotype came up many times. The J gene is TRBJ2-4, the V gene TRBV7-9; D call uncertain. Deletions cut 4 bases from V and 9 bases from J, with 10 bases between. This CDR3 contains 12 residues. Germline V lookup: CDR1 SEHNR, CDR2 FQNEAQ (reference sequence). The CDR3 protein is CASSSTRGIQYF. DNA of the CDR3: TGTGCCAGCAGCTCGACGCGTGGCATTCAGTACTTC. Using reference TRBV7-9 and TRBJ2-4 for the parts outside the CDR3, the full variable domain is DTGVSQNPRHKITKRGQNVTFRCDPISEHNRLYWYRQTLGQGPEFLTYFQNEAQLEKSRLLSDRFSAERPKGSFSTLEIQRTEQGDSAMYLCASSSTRGIQYFGAGTRLSVL.

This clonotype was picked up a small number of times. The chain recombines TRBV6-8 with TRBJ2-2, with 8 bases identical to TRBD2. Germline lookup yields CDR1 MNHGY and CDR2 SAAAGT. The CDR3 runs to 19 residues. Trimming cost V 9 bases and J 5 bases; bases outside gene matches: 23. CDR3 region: CARTPPFLAGPRTTGELFF. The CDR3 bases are TGTGCCAGGACCCCCCCGTTCTTAGCGGGGCCTCGAACGACCGGGGAGCTGTTTTTT.

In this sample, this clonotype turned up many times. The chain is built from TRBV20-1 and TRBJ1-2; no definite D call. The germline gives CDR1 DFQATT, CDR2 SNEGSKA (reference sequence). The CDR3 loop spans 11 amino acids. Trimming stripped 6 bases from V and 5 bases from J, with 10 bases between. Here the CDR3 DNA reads TGCAGTGCCCCAACGGGGTATGGCTACACCTTC. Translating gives CSAPTGYGYTF.

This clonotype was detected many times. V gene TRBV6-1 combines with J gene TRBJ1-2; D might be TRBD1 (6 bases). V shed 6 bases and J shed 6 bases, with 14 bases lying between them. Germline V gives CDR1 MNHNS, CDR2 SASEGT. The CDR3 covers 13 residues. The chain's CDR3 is CASSPDRFHGYTF. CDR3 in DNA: TGTGCCAGCAGCCCCGACAGGTTCCATGGCTACACCTTC.

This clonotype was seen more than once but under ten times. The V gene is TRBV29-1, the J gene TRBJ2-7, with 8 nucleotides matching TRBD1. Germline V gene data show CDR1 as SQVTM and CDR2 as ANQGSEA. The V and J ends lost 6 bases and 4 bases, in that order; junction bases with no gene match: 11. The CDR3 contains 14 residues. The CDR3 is CSVATGTGRYEQYF. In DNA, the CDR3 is TGCAGCGTAGCTACCGGGACAGGCCGTTACGAGCAGTACTTC.

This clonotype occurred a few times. The CDR3 sequence is CASVKSGTGANVLTF. As DNA, the CDR3 is TGTGCCAGCGTAAAGTCAGGGACTGGGGCCAACGTCCTGACTTTC. This rearrangement joins TRBV6-6 to TRBJ2-6, with a weak D call TRBD1 (5 bases). Trimming took off 8 bases at V and 2 bases at J, with 13 bases between the two ends. From germline, CDR1 is MNHNY and CDR2 SVGAGI (reference sequence). This CDR3 is 15 amino acids long.

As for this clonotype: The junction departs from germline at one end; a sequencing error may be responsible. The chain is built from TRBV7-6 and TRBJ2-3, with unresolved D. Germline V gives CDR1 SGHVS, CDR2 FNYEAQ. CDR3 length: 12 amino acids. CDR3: CVSSSPGDTQYF. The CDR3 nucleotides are TGTGTCAGCAGCTCTCCGGGAGATACGCAGTATTTT.

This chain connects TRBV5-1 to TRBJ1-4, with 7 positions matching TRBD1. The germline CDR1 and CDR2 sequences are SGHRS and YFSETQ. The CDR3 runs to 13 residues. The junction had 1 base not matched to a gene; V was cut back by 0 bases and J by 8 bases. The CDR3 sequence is CASSLEDREKLFF. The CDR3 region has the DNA TGCGCCAGCAGCTTGGAGGACAGGGAAAAACTGTTTTTT. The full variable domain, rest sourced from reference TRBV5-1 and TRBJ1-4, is KAGVTQTPRYLIKTRGQQVTLSCSPISGHRSVSWYQQTPGQGLQFLFEYFSETQRNKGNFPGRFSGRQFSNSRSEMNVSTLELGDSALYLCASSLEDREKLFFGSGTQLSVL.

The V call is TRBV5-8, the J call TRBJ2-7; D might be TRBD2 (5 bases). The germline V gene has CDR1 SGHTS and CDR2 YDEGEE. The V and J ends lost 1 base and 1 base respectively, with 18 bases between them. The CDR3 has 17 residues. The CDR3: CASSLRSLTSSSYEQYF. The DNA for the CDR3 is TGTGCCAGCAGCTTGAGAAGCTTAACTAGTTCTTCCTACGAGCAGTACTTC.